Listed below are T cell receptor beta chains from one sample, sequenced in a study of cytomegalovirus exposure and HLA in healthy donors. The protocol was immunoSEQ multiplex PCR, while the TCRdb copy is restricted to in-frame clones and leaves out a portion. The sample contains some 200,000 clones, almost 70% of which appear only once. Sample: PBMCs. The receptor source for this set is a man aged 40-50 years in good health and CMV-seropositive. Each CDR3 is given with its conserved first and last residue. D genes are given only for firm matches. The size of a clone is reported for some rows only, either as once, few or many, or as a class for expanded clones.

d_call	clone_size	v_call	j_call	cdr3_nt	cdr3_aa
NA	NA	TRBV11-2	TRBJ1-1	TGTGCCAGCAGCTTAGAAGTCTCTCGGACTGAAGCTTTCTTT	CASSLEVSRTEAFF
TRBD1	few	TRBV29-1	TRBJ1-4	TGCAGCGTTTCCCGGGGGGACAGGGGAGAAAAACTGTTTTTT	CSVSRGDRGEKLFF
NA	NA	TRBV9	TRBJ1-4	TGTGCCAGCAGCGTAGGTCTCGAGGTTTTGACTAATGAAAAACTGTTTTTT	CASSVGLEVLTNEKLFF
NA	once	TRBV10-2	TRBJ1-1	TGCGCCAGCAGGGTGGGGGGGGACACTGAAGCTTTCTTT	CASRVGGDTEAFF
NA	NA	TRBV9	TRBJ1-3	TGTGCCAGCACCCTTAGAGGGAGCCCTGGAAACACCATATATTTT	CASTLRGSPGNTIYF
NA	NA	TRBV6-5	TRBJ1-5	TGTGCCAGGGGGACATACAATCAGCCCCAGCATTTT	CARGTYNQPQHF
NA	once	TRBV7-6	TRBJ2-7	TGTGCCAGCAGCTTAGGAGCGCGGTCCTACGAGCAGTACTTC	CASSLGARSYEQYF
NA	NA	TRBV5-4	TRBJ1-2	TGTGCCAGCAGCTTTCAAGGGGGTTCTGCTGGCTACACCTTC	CASSFQGGSAGYTF
TRBD2	NA	TRBV18	TRBJ2-7	TGTGCCAGCTCGCCGTACTTTAGCGGGGGGTCCCCCCCTGAGCAGTACTTC	CASSPYFSGGSPPEQYF
TRBD1	NA	TRBV10-2	TRBJ2-1	TGCGCCAGCAATGCGGGACAGGGTGAGTGGGGTGAGCAGTTCTTC	CASNAGQGEWGEQFF
TRBD1	few	TRBV2	TRBJ2-2	TGTGCCAGCGGGGCCGGGACAGGGACCGGGGAGCTGTTTTTT	CASGAGTGTGELFF
NA	few	TRBV12-5	TRBJ1-1	TGTGCTAGTGGTTCCCGATCGAGGAGCACTGAAGCTTTCTTT	CASGSRSRSTEAFF
TRBD2	NA	TRBV5-8	TRBJ2-4	TGTGCCAGCAGCTTGGGGACTAGCGGAGCCAAAAACATTCAGTACTTC	CASSLGTSGAKNIQYF
NA	NA	TRBV27	TRBJ2-6	TGTGCCAGCAGGAGTGAGGGAGTTTACTCTGGGGCCAACGTCCTGACTTTC	CASRSEGVYSGANVLTF
NA	NA	TRBV6-5	TRBJ2-7	TGTGCCAGCACAAACAGAAGAACCTACGAGCAGTACTTC	CASTNRRTYEQYF
TRBD1	NA	TRBV7-2	TRBJ1-1	TGTGCCAGCAGCGCCAGGACGGGGACAGTGTCGCCTTTCTTT	CASSARTGTVSPFF
NA	NA	TRBV7-2	TRBJ1-2	TGTGCCAGCAGCTTGAGACAGACTAACTATGGCTACACCTTC	CASSLRQTNYGYTF
NA	NA	TRBV7-2	TRBJ1-2	TGTGCCAGCAGCTTAGGGCCTGCGGGGGCTAACTATGGCTACACCTTC	CASSLGPAGANYGYTF
NA	NA	TRBV15	TRBJ2-7	TGTGCCACTAGCAGACGTGCGGAGGACGAGCAGTACTTC	CATSRRAEDEQYF
NA	NA	TRBV7-2	TRBJ2-7	TGTGCCACCGAGGAAGGGGGGGCTCACGAGCAGTACTTC	CATEEGGAHEQYF
NA	NA	TRBV4-1	TRBJ1-2	TGCGCCAGCAGCCAAGAACCGGGGGGCGCGTATGGCTACACCTTC	CASSQEPGGAYGYTF
NA	NA	TRBV10-3	TRBJ1-2	TGTGCCATCAGTGAGTACCTAAACCCGATCTATGGCTACACCTTC	CAISEYLNPIYGYTF
TRBD1	few	TRBV5-1	TRBJ1-4	TGCGCCAGCAGCTTGGACAGGGGCGGGGATGAAAAACTGTTTTTT	CASSLDRGGDEKLFF
NA	NA	TRBV2	TRBJ2-1	TGTGCCAGCAGTGACAGAAACAGGGTCAATGAGCAGTTCTTC	CASSDRNRVNEQFF
NA	few	TRBV6-1	TRBJ1-3	TGTGCCAGCAGTGAAATCCCCGGGGGAGGGTATGGAAACACCATATATTTT	CASSEIPGGGYGNTIYF
NA	NA	TRBV14	TRBJ1-3	TGTGCCAGCAGCCAATCCCTTGGGGCCTCTGGAAACACCATATATTTT	CASSQSLGASGNTIYF
TRBD1	NA	TRBV6-1	TRBJ1-2	TGTGCCAGCAGTAGACGACAGGGGGACTATGGCTACACCTTC	CASSRRQGDYGYTF
NA	few	TRBV9	TRBJ1-2	TGTGCCAGCAGCGACGCCGGGACACCCAACTATAGCTACACCTTC	CASSDAGTPNYSYTF
NA	NA	TRBV7-2	TRBJ1-5	TGTGCCAGCAGCTCACAAAGAAGTCAGCCCCAGCATTTT	CASSSQRSQPQHF
NA	once	TRBV9	TRBJ1-1	TGTGCCAGCAGCCCGGGGCGGGGGAGAACTGAAGCTTTCTTT	CASSPGRGRTEAFF
NA	NA	TRBV6-1	TRBJ1-1	TGTGCCAGCAGTGAAGTGGGAGGGGGGCACACTGAAGCTTTCTTT	CASSEVGGGHTEAFF
NA	NA	TRBV28	TRBJ1-1	TGTGCCAGCAGTTTTTGGGGCGGTAGTGAAGCTTTCTTT	CASSFWGGSEAFF
TRBD1	NA	TRBV6-5	TRBJ2-1	TGTGCCAGCAGGGAGACAGGGGATGAGCAGTTCTTC	CASRETGDEQFF
NA	NA	TRBV5-4	TRBJ1-3	TGTGCCAGCAGCCTCGGGAGATCTGGAAACACCATATATTTT	CASSLGRSGNTIYF
TRBD1	NA	TRBV4-3	TRBJ1-4	TGCGCCAGCAGCCAAGAGGACAGGGACTTTGAAAAACTGTTTTTT	CASSQEDRDFEKLFF
TRBD1	few	TRBV7-9	TRBJ1-5	TGTGCCAGCAGTGGGACAGGGGGCTCTCAGCCCCAGCATTTT	CASSGTGGSQPQHF
TRBD1	NA	TRBV4-1	TRBJ1-6	TGCGCCAGCAGCCGAACGGGACAGATCTATAATTCACCCCTCCACTTT	CASSRTGQIYNSPLHF
TRBD2	NA	TRBV7-2	TRBJ2-7	TGTGCCAGCAGCTTAGCGGGGGGGGGAGAGCAGTACTTC	CASSLAGGGEQYF
NA	few	TRBV7-9	TRBJ1-1	TGTTCCAGCAGCTTAGCGGACAGTGAAGCTTTCTTT	CSSSLADSEAFF
NA	once	TRBV2	TRBJ1-4	TGTGCCAGCAGTAGAGACAGAGCACTTAATGAAAAACTGTTTTTT	CASSRDRALNEKLFF
TRBD1	NA	TRBV5-4	TRBJ1-4	TGTGCCAGCAGCCGCGGGACAGGGGGAAATGAAAAACTGTTTTTT	CASSRGTGGNEKLFF